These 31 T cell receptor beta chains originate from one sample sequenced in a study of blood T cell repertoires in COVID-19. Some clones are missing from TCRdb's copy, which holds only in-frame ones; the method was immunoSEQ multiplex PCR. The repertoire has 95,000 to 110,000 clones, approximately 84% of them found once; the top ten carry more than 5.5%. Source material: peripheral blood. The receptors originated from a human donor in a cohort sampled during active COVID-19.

Here the CDR3 reads CASSFTGHEQYF. CDR3 nucleotide sequence: TGTGCCAGCAGCTTCACAGGGCACGAGCAGTACTTC. The chain couples TRBV5-6 to TRBJ2-7, with TRBD1 as a possible D gene (6 bases). CDR3 length: 12 residues. Germline V gene sequence: CDR1 SGHDT, CDR2 YYEEEE. The ends were cut back, 2 bases at V and 5 bases at J, with 8 bases in the middle.

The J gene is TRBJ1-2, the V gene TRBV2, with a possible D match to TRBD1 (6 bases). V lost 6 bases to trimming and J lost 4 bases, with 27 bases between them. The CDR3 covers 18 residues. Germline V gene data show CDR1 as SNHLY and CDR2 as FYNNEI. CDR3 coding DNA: TGTGCCAGCAGCAGGAATCGACGTCTGACAGGACAGAGCTATGGCTACACCTTC. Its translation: CASSRNRRLTGQSYGYTF.

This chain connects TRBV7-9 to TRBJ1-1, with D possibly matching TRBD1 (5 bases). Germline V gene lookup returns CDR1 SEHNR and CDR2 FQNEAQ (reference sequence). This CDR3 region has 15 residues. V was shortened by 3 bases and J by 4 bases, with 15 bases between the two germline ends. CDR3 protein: CASSLSGAGGTEAFF. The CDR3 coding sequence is TGTGCCAGCAGCTTGTCCGGGGCCGGGGGCACTGAAGCTTTCTTT. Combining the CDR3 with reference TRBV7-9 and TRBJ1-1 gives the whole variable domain DTGVSQNPRHKITKRGQNVTFRCDPISEHNRLYWYRQTLGQGPEFLTYFQNEAQLEKSRLLSDRFSAERPKGSFSTLEIQRTEQGDSAMYLCASSLSGAGGTEAFFGQGTRLTVV.

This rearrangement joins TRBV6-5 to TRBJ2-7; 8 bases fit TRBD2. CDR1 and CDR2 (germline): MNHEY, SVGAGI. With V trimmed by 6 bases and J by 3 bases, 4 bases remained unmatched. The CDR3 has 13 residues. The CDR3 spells CASSLTSGYEQYF. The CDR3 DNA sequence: TGTGCCAGCAGCCTAACTAGCGGCTACGAGCAGTACTTC.

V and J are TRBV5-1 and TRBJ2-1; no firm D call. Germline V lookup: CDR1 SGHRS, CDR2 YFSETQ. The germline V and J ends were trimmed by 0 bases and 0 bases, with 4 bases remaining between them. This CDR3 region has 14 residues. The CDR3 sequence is CASSLGGSYNEQFF. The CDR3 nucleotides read TGCGCCAGCAGCTTGGGAGGCTCCTACAATGAGCAGTTCTTC.

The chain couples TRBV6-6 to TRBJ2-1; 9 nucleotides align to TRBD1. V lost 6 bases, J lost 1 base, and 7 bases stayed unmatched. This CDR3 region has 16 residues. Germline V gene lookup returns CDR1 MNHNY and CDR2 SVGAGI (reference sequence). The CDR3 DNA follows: TGTGCCAGCAGCCGCCCGGGACAGGGTTCCTACAATGAGCAGTTCTTC. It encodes CASSRPGQGSYNEQFF.

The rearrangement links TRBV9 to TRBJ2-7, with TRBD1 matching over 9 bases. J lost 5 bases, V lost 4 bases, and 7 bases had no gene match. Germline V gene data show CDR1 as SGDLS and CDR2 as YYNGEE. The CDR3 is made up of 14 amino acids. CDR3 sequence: CASSFGQGINEQYF. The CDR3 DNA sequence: TGTGCCAGCAGCTTCGGACAGGGGATCAACGAGCAGTACTTC.

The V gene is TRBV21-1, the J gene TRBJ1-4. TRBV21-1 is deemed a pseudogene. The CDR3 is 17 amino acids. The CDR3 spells CASSTSPSGSPNEKLFF. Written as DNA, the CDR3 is TGTGCCAGCAGCACTTCCCCGTCGGGATCCCCTAATGAAAAACTGTTTTTT.

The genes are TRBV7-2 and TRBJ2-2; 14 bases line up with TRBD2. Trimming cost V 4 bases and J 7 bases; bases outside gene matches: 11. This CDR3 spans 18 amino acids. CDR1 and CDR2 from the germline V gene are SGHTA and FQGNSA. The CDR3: CASSSRLAGGPWGGELFF. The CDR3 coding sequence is TGTGCCAGCAGCTCCCGACTAGCGGGGGGGCCGTGGGGCGGGGAGCTGTTTTTT.

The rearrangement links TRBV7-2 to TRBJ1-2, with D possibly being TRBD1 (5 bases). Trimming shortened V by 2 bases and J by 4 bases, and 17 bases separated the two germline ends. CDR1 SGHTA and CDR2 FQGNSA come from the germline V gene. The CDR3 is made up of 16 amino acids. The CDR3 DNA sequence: TGTGCCAGCAGCTTATATTTCCAGGGCGTAAGCTATGGCTACACCTTC. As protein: CASSLYFQGVSYGYTF.

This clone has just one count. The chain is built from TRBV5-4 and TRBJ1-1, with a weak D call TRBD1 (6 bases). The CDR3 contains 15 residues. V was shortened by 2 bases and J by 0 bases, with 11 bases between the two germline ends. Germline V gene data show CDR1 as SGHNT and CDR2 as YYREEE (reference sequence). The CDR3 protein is CASSLSQGMNTEAFF. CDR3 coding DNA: TGTGCCAGCAGCTTATCGCAGGGGATGAACACTGAAGCTTTCTTT.

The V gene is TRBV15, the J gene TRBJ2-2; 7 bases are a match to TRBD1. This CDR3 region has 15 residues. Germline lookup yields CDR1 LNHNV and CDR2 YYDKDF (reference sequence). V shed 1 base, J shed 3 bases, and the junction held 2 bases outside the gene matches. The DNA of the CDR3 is TGTGCCACCAGCAGAGGGCAGGGGGACACCGGGGAGCTGTTTTTT. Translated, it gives CATSRGQGDTGELFF.

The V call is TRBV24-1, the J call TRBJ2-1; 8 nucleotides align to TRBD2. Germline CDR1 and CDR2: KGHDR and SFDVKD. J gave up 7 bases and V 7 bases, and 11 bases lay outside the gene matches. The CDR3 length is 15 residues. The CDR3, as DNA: TGTGCCACCAGACATTCAGCGGGAGTGGGAAATGAGCAGTTCTTC. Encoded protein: CATRHSAGVGNEQFF.

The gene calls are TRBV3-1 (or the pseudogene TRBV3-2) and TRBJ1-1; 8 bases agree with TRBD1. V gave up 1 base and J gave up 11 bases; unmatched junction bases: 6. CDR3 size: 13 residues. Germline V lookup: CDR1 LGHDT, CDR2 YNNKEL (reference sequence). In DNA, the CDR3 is TGTGCCAGCAGCCAAGGAAACAGGGGGAGGGCTTTCTTT. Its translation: CASSQGNRGRAFF.

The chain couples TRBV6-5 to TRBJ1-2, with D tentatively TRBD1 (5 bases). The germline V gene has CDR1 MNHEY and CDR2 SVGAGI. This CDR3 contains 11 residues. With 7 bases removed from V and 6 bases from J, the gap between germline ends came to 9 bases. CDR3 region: CASIWGDGYTF. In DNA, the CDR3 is TGTGCCAGCATTTGGGGGGATGGCTACACCTTC.

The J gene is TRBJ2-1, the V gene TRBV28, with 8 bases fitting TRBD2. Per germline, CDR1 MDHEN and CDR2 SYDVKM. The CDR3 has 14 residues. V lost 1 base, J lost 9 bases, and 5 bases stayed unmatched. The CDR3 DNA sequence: TGTGCCAGCAGTTTATTAGCGGGGCCCGCTGAGCAGTTCTTC. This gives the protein CASSLLAGPAEQFF.

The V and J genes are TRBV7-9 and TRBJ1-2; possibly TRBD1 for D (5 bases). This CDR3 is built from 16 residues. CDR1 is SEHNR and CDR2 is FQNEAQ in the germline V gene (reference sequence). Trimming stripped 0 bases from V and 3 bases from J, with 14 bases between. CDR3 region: CASSLAQGRVDYGYTF. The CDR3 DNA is TGTGCCAGCAGCTTAGCGCAGGGCCGGGTGGACTATGGCTACACCTTC.

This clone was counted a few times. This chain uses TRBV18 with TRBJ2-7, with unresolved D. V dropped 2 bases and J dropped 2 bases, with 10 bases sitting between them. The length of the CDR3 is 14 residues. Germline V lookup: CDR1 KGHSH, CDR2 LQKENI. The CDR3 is CASSPGLTTYEQYF. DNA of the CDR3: TGTGCCAGCTCACCAGGGCTCACAACCTACGAGCAGTACTTC.

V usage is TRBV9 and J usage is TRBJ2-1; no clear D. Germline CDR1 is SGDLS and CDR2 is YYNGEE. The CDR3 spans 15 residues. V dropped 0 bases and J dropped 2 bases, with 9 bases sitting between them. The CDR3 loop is CASSVGGNPYNEQFF. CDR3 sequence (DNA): TGTGCCAGCAGCGTAGGCGGCAACCCCTACAATGAGCAGTTCTTC.

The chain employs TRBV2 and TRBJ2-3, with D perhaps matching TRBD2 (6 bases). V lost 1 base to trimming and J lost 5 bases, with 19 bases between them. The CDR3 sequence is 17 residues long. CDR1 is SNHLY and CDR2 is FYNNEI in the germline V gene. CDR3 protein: CASSEVLIGGLKDTQYF. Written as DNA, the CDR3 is TGTGCCAGCAGTGAAGTGTTGATCGGCGGACTAAAAGATACGCAGTATTTT. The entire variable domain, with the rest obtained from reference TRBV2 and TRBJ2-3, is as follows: EPEVTQTPSHQVTQMGQEVILRCVPISNHLYFYWYRQILGQKVEFLVSFYNNEISEKSEIFDDQFSVERPDGSNFTLKIRSTKLEDSAMYFCASSEVLIGGLKDTQYFGPGTRLTVL.

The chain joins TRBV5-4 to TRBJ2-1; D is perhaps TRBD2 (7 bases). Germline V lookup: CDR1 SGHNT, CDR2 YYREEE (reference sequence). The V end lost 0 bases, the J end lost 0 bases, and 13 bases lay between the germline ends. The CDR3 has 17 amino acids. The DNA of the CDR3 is TGTGCCAGCAGCTTGGGGGTCGCGGGGGCCTCCTACAATGAGCAGTTCTTC. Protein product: CASSLGVAGASYNEQFF.

The chain's CDR3 is CASSWGQETEAFF. CDR3 DNA: TGTGCCAGCAGCTGGGGACAAGAAACTGAAGCTTTCTTT. The rearrangement links TRBV11-2 to TRBJ1-1; the D gene is possibly TRBD1 (6 bases). The CDR3 has 13 residues. V lost 4 bases and J lost 5, with 11 bases in between. CDR1 and CDR2 from the germline V gene are SGHAT and FQNNGV.

The CDR3 DNA sequence: TGTGCCAGCAGCCCGAATTCCAGGGGGCGCATAAACGAGCAGTACTTC. This translates into CASSPNSRGRINEQYF. V and J are TRBV9 and TRBJ2-7; 8 nucleotides line up with TRBD1. J lost 5 bases, V lost 4 bases, and 14 bases had no gene match. The CDR3 runs 16 residues. CDR1 is SGDLS, CDR2 YYNGEE, per germline.

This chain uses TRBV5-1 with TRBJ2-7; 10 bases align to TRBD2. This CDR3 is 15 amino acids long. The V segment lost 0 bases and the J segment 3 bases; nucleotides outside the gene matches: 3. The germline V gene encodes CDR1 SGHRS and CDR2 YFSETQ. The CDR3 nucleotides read TGCGCCAGCAGCTTGGTGACTAGCGGGTTCTACGAGCAGTACTTC. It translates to CASSLVTSGFYEQYF.

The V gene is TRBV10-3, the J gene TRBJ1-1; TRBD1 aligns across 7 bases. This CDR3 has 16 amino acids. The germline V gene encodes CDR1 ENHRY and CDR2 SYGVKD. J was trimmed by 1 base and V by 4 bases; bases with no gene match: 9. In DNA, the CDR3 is TGTGCCATCAGTGCCCCAAAGGGGACAGCGAACACTGAAGCTTTCTTT. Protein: CAISAPKGTANTEAFF.

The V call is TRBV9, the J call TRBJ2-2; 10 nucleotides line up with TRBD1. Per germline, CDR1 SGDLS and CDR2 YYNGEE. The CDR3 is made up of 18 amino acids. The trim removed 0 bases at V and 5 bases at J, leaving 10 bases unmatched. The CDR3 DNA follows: TGTGCCAGCAGCGTAGGGACAGGGGGAGATTTGAGTACCGGGGAGCTGTTTTTT. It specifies CASSVGTGGDLSTGELFF.

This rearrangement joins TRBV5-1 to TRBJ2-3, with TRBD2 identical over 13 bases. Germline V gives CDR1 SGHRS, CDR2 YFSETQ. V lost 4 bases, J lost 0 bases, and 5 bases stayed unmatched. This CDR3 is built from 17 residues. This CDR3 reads CASSPGTSGASTDTQYF. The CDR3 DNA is TGCGCCAGCAGCCCCGGGACTAGCGGGGCTAGCACAGATACGCAGTATTTT. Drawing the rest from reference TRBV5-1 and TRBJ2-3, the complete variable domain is KAGVTQTPRYLIKTRGQQVTLSCSPISGHRSVSWYQQTPGQGLQFLFEYFSETQRNKGNFPGRFSGRQFSNSRSEMNVSTLELGDSALYLCASSPGTSGASTDTQYFGPGTRLTVL.

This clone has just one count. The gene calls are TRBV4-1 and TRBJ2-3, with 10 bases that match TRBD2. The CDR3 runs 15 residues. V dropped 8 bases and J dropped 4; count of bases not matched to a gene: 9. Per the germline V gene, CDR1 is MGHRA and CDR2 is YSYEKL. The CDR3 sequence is CASGTSAAAADTQYF. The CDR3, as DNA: TGCGCCAGCGGGACTAGCGCAGCCGCAGCAGATACGCAGTATTTT.

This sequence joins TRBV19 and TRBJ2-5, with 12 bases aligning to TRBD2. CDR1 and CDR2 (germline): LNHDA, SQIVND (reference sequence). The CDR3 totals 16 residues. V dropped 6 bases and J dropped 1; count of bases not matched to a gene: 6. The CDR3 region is CASSRTSGVTQETQYF. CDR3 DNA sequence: TGTGCCAGTAGCCGGACTAGCGGGGTAACCCAAGAGACCCAGTACTTC.

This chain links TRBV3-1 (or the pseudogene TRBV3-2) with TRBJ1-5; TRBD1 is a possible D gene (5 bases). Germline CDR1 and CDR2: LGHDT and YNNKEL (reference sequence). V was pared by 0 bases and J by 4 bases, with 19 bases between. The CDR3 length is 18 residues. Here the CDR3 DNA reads TGTGCCAGCAGCCAAGATTACGGGGGGGAGGTGGGGAATCAGCCCCAGCATTTT. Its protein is CASSQDYGGEVGNQPQHF.

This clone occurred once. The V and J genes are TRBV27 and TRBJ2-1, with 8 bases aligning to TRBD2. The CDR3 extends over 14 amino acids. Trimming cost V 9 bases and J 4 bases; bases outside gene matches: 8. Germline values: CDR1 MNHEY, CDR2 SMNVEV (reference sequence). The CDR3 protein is CASSPGLEYNEQFF. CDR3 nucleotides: TGTGCCAGTTCCCCGGGACTAGAGTACAATGAGCAGTTCTTC.